This T cell receptor beta chain emerged from a study of blood T cells in healthy people across ages (dated by TCRdb to between 2015 and 2016). About the study as a whole: Template switching captured roughly one uniquely barcoded TCR beta cDNA molecule per two T cells in model experiments. Age-related changes in TCR beta repertoire diversity were measured in the study by deep sequencing normalized with unique cDNA molecular identifiers. The donors were divided into four age groups: young (average approximately 16 years), middle-aged (approximately 39), aged (about 60) and long-lived (roughly 82). For two donors (one aged 18 to 30 and one aged 80 or older), the study analyzed two additional independent replicas of 1 million unique cDNA reads from the same blood draw. To avoid experimental bias, donors of different ages were randomly spread across the sequencing lanes.

The CDR3 starts with the cysteine, ends with the phenylalanine, and has 15 residues. Only the CDR3 portion is preserved as DNA: 45 bases, with reading frame beginning at the first base. V loses 0 bases of germline sequence and J loses 3 bases, and the interval between the two ends is 15 bases. Via the germline V gene (reference sequence), CDR1 is GTSNPN and CDR2 SVGIG. In the case of this clonotype: The antigen this receptor binds is unknown. Base qualities are not provided; no much larger clone lies one nucleotide away.

The library came from 5' RACE. Sequencing used an Illumina HiSeq 2500. A second roughly 6 to 11 cycle PCR used a sample-barcoded 5' primer and a J-beta primer mix. Each TCR beta cDNA molecule received a unique molecular identifier from a template-switch 5' adaptor carrying 12 random nucleotides. Each sample yielded at least 2.5 million CDR3-containing paired-end reads. All of the RNA was converted into first-strand cDNA using the Mint cDNA synthesis kit, with a TRBC-specific oligonucleotide serving as the primer. Following uracil-DNA glycosylase treatment, a first 18-cycle PCR with universal primers M1SS and BC2_uni_R was performed on all cDNA. Under the source paper's analysis protocol: Normalization of each sample was performed by random selection of 1 million high-quality reads, each carrying a distinct molecular identifier. Instead of being binned into consensus sequences, reads with shared molecular identifiers were discarded. CDR3 identification, clonotype clustering and error correction used MiTCR with a Q25 quality threshold and the strictest error-elimination algorithm. A nonparametric unseen species model with Euler transformation was used to estimate lower-bound total TCR beta diversity. The public sequencing data were trimmed at Q25 with fastp and processed into clonotypes with MiXCR by TCRdb, which kept only in-frame beta chains. Entries that share a CDR3 protein sequence are merged under the most common genes and DNA. The V and J calls shown here were made by TCRdb, not taken from the authors' results. Present in this sample are around 940,000 distinct CDR3 sequences, 45% to 60% of which were seen just once. The ten largest clones take up roughly 23% of the sample.

General findings and caveats noted by the study authors: Conclusive comparison of naive and antigen-experienced compartments was prevented by the profiling of bulk unsorted PBMCs. As age increased, observed TCR beta diversity per million T cells dropped in a roughly linear way, and a significant reduction was already evident by age 40. The percentage of naive T cells measured by flow cytometry correlated strongly with observed TCR beta diversity. Estimates of total diversity based on one million sequenced T cells were considered lower bounds and underestimates. The CMV infection status of donors was not known, potentially confounding age-related changes in expanded clonotypes. The long-lived group showed more naive CD4+ T cells, fewer expanded clones and increased TCR diversity than the aged group, suggesting age selection.

Donors were 39 systemically healthy Caucasian individuals from Russia aged roughly 6 to 90 years. Each donor gave roughly 9 milliliters of peripheral blood, drawn into EDTA-treated Vacutainer tubes. PBMCs were isolated by Ficoll-Paque density-gradient centrifugation, with at least 6.5 million obtained per sample. Trizol reagent was used to extract total RNA from PBMCs, with at least 6 micrograms per sample. The percentages of naive CD45RAhigh/CD27high T cells were determined by flow cytometry on a PBMC aliquot from every donor. The sequence is built from TRBV30 and TRBJ2-7; no D gene is confidently identified. Sequenced input: blood. This TCR was sampled from a woman aged 55-69 years in good health. The sequence in DNA is TGTGCCTGGAGTGTACGTCTGAACCCTCTCTACGAGCAGTACTTC. Translated, it gives CAWSVRLNPLYEQYF.